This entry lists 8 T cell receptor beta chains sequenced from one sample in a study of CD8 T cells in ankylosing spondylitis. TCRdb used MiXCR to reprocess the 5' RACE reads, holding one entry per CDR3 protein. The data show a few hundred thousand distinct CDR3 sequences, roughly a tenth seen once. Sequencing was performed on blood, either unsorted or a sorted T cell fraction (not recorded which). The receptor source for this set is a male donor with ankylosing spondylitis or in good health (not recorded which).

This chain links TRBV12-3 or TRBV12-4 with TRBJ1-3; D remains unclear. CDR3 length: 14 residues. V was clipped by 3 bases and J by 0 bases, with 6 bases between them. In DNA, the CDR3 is TGTGCCAGCAGTTTTTACAACTCTGGAAACACCATATATTTT. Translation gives CASSFYNSGNTIYF.

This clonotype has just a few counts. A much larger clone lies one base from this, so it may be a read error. CDR3 amino acids: CASRKEGTAGVDGFF. Written as DNA, the CDR3 is TGTGCCAGCAGGAAAGAGGGTACGGCGGGGGTGGACGGGTTCTTC. J is TRBJ2-1 and V is TRBV5-6; 7 bases are a match to TRBD2. CDR3 length equals 15 residues. The germline V gene has CDR1 SGHDT and CDR2 YYEEEE. The trim removed 5 bases at V and 15 bases at J, leaving 20 bases unmatched.

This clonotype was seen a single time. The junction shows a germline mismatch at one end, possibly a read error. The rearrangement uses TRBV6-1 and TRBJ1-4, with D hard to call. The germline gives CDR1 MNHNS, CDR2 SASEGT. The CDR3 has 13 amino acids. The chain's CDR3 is CASSEVGEEKLSF. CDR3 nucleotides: TGTGCCAGCAGTGAGGTCGGAGAGGAAAAACTGTCTTTT.

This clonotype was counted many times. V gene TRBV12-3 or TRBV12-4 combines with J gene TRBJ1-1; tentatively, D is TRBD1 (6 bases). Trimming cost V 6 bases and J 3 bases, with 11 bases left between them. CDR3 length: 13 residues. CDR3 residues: CASRGGTYTEAFF. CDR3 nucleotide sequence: TGTGCCAGCAGGGGCGGGACATACACTGAAGCTTTCTTT.

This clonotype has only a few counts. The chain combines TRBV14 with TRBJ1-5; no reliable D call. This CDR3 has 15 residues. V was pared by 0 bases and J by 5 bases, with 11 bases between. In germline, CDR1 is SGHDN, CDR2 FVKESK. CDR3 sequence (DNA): TGTGCCAGCAGCCAAGATTTCGATTTGGATCAGCCCCAGCATTTT. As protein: CASSQDFDLDQPQHF.

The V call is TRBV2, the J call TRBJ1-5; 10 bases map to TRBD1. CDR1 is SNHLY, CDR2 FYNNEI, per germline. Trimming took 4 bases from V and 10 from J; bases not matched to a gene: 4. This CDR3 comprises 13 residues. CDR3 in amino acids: CASSGDRGFPQHF. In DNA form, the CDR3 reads TGTGCCAGCAGTGGGGACAGGGGATTTCCCCAGCATTTT.

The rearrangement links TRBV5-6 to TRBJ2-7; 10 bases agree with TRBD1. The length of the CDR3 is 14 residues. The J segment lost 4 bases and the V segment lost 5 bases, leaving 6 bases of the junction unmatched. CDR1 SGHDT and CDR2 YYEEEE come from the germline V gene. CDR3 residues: CASSRDRGRYEQYF. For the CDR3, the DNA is TGTGCCAGCAGTCGGGACAGGGGTAGGTACGAGCAGTACTTC. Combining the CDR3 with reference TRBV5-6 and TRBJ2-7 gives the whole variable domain DAGVTQSPTHLIKTRGQQVTLRCSPKSGHDTVSWYQQALGQGPQFIFQYYEEEERQRGNFPDRFSGHQFPNYSSELNVNALLLGDSALYLCASSRDRGRYEQYFGPGTRLTVT.

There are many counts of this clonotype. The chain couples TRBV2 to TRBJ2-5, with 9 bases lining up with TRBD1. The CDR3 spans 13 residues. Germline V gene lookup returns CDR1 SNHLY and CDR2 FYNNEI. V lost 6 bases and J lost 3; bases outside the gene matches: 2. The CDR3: CASRRDREETQYF. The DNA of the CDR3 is TGTGCCAGCAGGAGGGACAGGGAAGAGACCCAGTACTTC.